This TCR beta chain was recorded in a study of OX40 agonist ivuxolimab in advanced cancers. TCRdb keeps only in-frame clones here, not all; method: immunoSEQ multiplex PCR. The data hold tens of thousands of clones, with 80% to 95% observed a single time. The CDR3 totals 16 residues. CDR1 and CDR2 from the germline V gene are MNHEY and SMNVEV (reference sequence). Deletions cut 3 bases from V and 3 bases from J, with 17 bases between. The TCR was taken from an adult with an advanced solid tumor such as melanoma, head and neck, liver or kidney cancer. The starting material was CD4+ or CD8+ T cells sorted from blood, obtained in a trial of the OX40 agonist ivuxolimab. This chain connects TRBV27 to TRBJ1-1; D possibly corresponds to TRBD1 (5 bases). Written as DNA, the CDR3 is TGTGCCAGCAGTTTTCTCAGGGTCCGCGGGGACACTGAAGCTTTCTTT. As protein: CASSFLRVRGDTEAFF.